This passage covers 28 T cell receptor beta chains from one sample sequenced in a study of blood T cells in healthy people across ages. A J-beta primer mix and a sample-barcoded 5' primer were used in a second PCR of roughly 6 to 12 cycles. TCRdb re-analysed the 5' RACE reads in MiXCR, keeping a single row per CDR3 protein. The table records about 970,000 distinct CDR3 sequences, roughly half of them present only once. The sample comprised blood. These TCRs come from a woman aged 55-75 years in good health.

The chain employs TRBV3-1 and TRBJ2-1; D is possibly TRBD1 or TRBD2 (5 bases each). Germline V lookup: CDR1 LGHDT, CDR2 YNNKEL (reference sequence). The CDR3 is made up of 17 amino acids. V dropped 4 bases and J dropped 6 bases, with 22 bases sitting between them. This CDR3 is CASSLPRGPGKGNEQFF. The CDR3 DNA reads TGTGCCAGCAGCCTCCCTCGCGGGCCAGGGAAGGGCAATGAGCAGTTCTTC.

This clonotype has only a few counts. V and J are TRBV29-1 and TRBJ2-1, with D unclear. This CDR3 spans 11 amino acids. The V gene lost 4 bases and the J gene lost 4 bases, with 5 bases spanning the gap. Germline-derived CDR1 and CDR2 are SQVTM and ANQGSEA. DNA for the CDR3: TGCAGCGTTGTTCGGTACAATGAGCAGTTCTTC. Translated: CSVVRYNEQFF.

Of note for this clonotype: At one end the junction does not follow the germline gene, possibly because of a read error. V gene TRBV10-1 combines with J gene TRBJ2-5, with D perhaps TRBD2 (6 bases). There are 16 residues in the CDR3. Germline CDR1 and CDR2: WNHNN and SYGVQD (reference sequence). This CDR3 is CASSARRGAGQETRYF. The CDR3 DNA reads as TGCGCCAGCAGTGCCCGTCGCGGAGCGGGCCAAGAGACCCGGTACTTC.

The chain carries TRBV4-3 and TRBJ2-7; TRBD2 might be the D (6 bases). V lost 0 bases and J 2 bases, leaving 17 bases between the germline ends. The CDR3 runs 17 residues. Per germline, CDR1 LGHNA and CDR2 YSLEER. CDR3: CASSQDHFLSGAYEQYF. The DNA of the CDR3 is TGCGCCAGCAGCCAAGACCACTTTCTATCGGGAGCCTACGAGCAGTACTTC.

This clonotype has a count of ten or more. The J gene is TRBJ2-5, the V gene TRBV6-5; D not certain. Germline CDR1 MNHEY, CDR2 SVGAGI. There are 13 residues in the CDR3. The V gene lost 2 bases and the J gene lost 2 bases, with 6 bases spanning the gap. As DNA, the CDR3 is TGTGCCAGCAGTTACCTGGGGCAAGAGACCCAGTACTTC. The encoded protein is CASSYLGQETQYF.

This clonotype was counted only a few times. The genes are TRBV27 and TRBJ2-7, with TRBD2 matching 10 bases. Germline CDR1 MNHEY, CDR2 SMNVEV (reference sequence). With 0 bases clipped from V and 3 bases from J, the junction kept 2 bases outside the gene matches. The CDR3 contains 15 residues. CDR3 DNA sequence: TGTGCCAGCAGTTTATCTAGCGGGAGGATCTACGAGCAGTACTTC. Amino acids: CASSLSSGRIYEQYF.

This clonotype was detected only a few times. The V call is TRBV27, the J call TRBJ2-1; D gene unclear. The V end was cut by 6 bases, the J end by 9 bases, with 15 bases between. Per the germline V gene, CDR1 is MNHEY and CDR2 is SMNVEV (reference sequence). CDR3 length: 13 residues. CDR3 DNA: TGTGCCAGCAGCCCCTCGCGGCTAGGTGAGCAGTTCTTC. Protein product: CASSPSRLGEQFF.

V gene TRBV4-1 combines with J gene TRBJ1-1; weak D call: TRBD1 (5 bases). Trimming stripped 4 bases from V and 8 bases from J, with 14 bases between. Germline V gene sequence: CDR1 MGHRA, CDR2 YSYEKL. This CDR3 is built from 13 residues. CDR3 amino acids: CASSPSPTGEAFF. CDR3 nucleotides: TGCGCCAGCAGCCCCTCACCTACAGGAGAAGCTTTCTTT.

This clonotype was counted ten times or more. The chain employs TRBV14 and TRBJ2-5; 7 positions match TRBD1. J gave up 7 bases and V 4 bases, and 6 bases lay outside the gene matches. The CDR3 loop spans 13 amino acids. CDR1 and CDR2 (germline): SGHDN, FVKESK. CDR3 sequence (DNA): TGTGCCAGCAGCCGACAGGGCGAAGCGACCCAGTACTTC. Translated: CASSRQGEATQYF.

This chain joins TRBV21-1 and TRBJ2-7; TRBD2 is the table's D call and was not checked against the DNA. TRBV21-1 constitutes a pseudogene. CDR3 length: 14 amino acids. The CDR3 DNA is TGTGCCAGCAGTCGACCGAGCGGGATTCCCGAGCAGTACTTC. Encoded protein: CASSRPSGIPEQYF.

This clonotype was counted once. J is TRBJ1-5 and V is TRBV7-9; D not certain. This CDR3 has 16 residues. Germline V gene sequence: CDR1 SEHNR, CDR2 FQNEAQ (reference sequence). V was trimmed by 4 bases and J by 6 bases, leaving 19 bases between them. This chain's CDR3 is CASSSTKGYVGQPQHF. CDR3 coding DNA: TGTGCCAGCAGCTCCACCAAGGGCTACGTAGGTCAGCCCCAGCATTTT.

The chain links TRBV29-1 to TRBJ2-2, with a tentative D call TRBD1 (6 bases). Trimming stripped 6 bases from V and 1 base from J, with 9 bases between. CDR3 length equals 13 residues. Germline lookup yields CDR1 SQVTM and CDR2 ANQGSEA. The CDR3 DNA reads as TGCAGCGTGGTCAGGGGGAACACCGGGGAGCTGTTTTTT. The encoded protein is CSVVRGNTGELFF.

V and J are TRBV6-5 and TRBJ1-2; TRBD1 is a possible D gene (6 bases). Trimming removed 2 bases at V and 2 bases at J, with 12 bases between. CDR1 MNHEY and CDR2 SVGAGI come from the germline V gene. The CDR3 has 15 residues. The DNA of the CDR3 is TGTGCCAGCAGTTACCTTAGTACAGGGAACTATGGCTACACCTTC. It yields the protein CASSYLSTGNYGYTF.

This clonotype was detected only a few times. The chain combines TRBV5-1 with TRBJ2-5; 9 bases fit TRBD2. The germline gives CDR1 SGHRS, CDR2 YFSETQ. This CDR3 region has 14 residues. Trimming at V came to 2 bases and at J to 11 bases, leaving 10 bases not matched to a gene. The CDR3 nucleotides read TGCGCCAGCAGCTTTGATGCGGGAGGGCGTGAGCAGTACTTC. Amino acid sequence: CASSFDAGGREQYF.

The table lists this clonotype with a few counts. V usage is TRBV12-3 or TRBV12-4 and J usage is TRBJ1-2; D is uncertain. The CDR3 totals 11 residues. The germline V and J ends were trimmed by 4 bases and 9 bases, with 9 bases remaining between them. CDR3 sequence reads: CASSSSFSYTF. The CDR3 DNA follows: TGTGCCAGCAGTTCCTCTTTTAGCTACACCTTC.

In this sample, this clonotype turned up a few times. CDR3 coding DNA: TGCGCCAGCAGCCGGACCGGGACTAGGGAGAGGAACGAGCAGTACTTC. Protein product: CASSRTGTRERNEQYF. V gene TRBV4-1 combines with J gene TRBJ2-7, with TRBD2 matching over 8 bases. CDR3 length equals 16 residues. Germline-derived CDR1 and CDR2 are MGHRA and YSYEKL. Trimming cost V 4 bases and J 5 bases; bases outside gene matches: 13.

This clonotype was observed a single time. This clone may be a read error of a much larger clone one base away. The J gene is TRBJ2-3, the V gene TRBV29-1; perhaps TRBD1 as D (5 bases). Germline V gene lookup returns CDR1 SQVTM and CDR2 ANQGSEA. There are 12 residues in the CDR3. Trimming pared 2 bases from V and 8 bases from J, leaving 11 bases between. As DNA, the CDR3 is TGCAGCGTTGAAAAGGGGCCAGGTACGCAGTATTTT. The encoded protein is CSVEKGPGTQYF.

The rearrangement joins TRBV9 to TRBJ1-5, with no clear D. V was clipped by 0 bases and J by 9 bases, with 19 bases between them. In germline, CDR1 is SGDLS, CDR2 YYNGEE. The CDR3 has 16 amino acids. In DNA, the CDR3 is TGTGCCAGCAGCGTAGACGGCAATAGCAGCGATCCGCCCCAGCATTTT. Protein product: CASSVDGNSSDPPQHF.

CDR3 sequence: CATSDRDRPQETQYF. In DNA form, the CDR3 reads TGTGCCACCAGTGACCGCGACAGGCCCCAAGAGACCCAGTACTTC. The chain uses TRBV24-1 and TRBJ2-5, with a weak D call TRBD1 (6 bases). The V gene lost 4 bases and the J gene lost 1 base, with 12 bases spanning the gap. The CDR3 is 15 residues long. Germline V gives CDR1 KGHDR, CDR2 SFDVKD.

This sequence joins TRBV4-2 and TRBJ1-5; D uncertain. The germline CDR1 and CDR2 sequences are LGHNA and YNFKEQ. The CDR3 is 13 residues long. V lost 0 bases, J lost 5 bases, and 5 bases lay in between. The CDR3 loop reads CASSQDSDQPQHF. CDR3 DNA sequence: TGTGCCAGCAGCCAAGATTCGGATCAGCCCCAGCATTTT.

This clonotype was seen ten or more times. Written as DNA, the CDR3 is TGTGCCAGCAGCTTAGCTAGCAGGAAATACGAGCAGTACTTC. It encodes CASSLASRKYEQYF. The V and J genes are TRBV7-2 and TRBJ2-7; D is uncertain. The CDR3 is 14 amino acids. Trimming removed 0 bases at V and 4 bases at J, with 10 bases between. Per the germline V gene, CDR1 is SGHTA and CDR2 is FQGNSA. Full variable domain (remainder filled in from reference TRBV7-2 and TRBJ2-7): GAGVSQSPSNKVTEKGKDVELRCDPISGHTALYWYRQSLGQGLEFLIYFQGNSAPDKSGLPSDRFSAERTGGSVSTLTIQRTQQEDSAVYLCASSLASRKYEQYFGPGTRLTVT.

The chain uses TRBV6-5 and TRBJ2-3; 8 bases map to TRBD1. J gave up 0 bases and V 6 bases, and 5 bases lay outside the gene matches. The CDR3 consists of 15 residues. CDR1 and CDR2 (germline): MNHEY, SVGAGI. CDR3 DNA: TGTGCCAGCAGACGGACAGGGACTAGCACAGATACGCAGTATTTT. This translates into CASRRTGTSTDTQYF.

This chain joins TRBV7-2 and TRBJ2-7; D uncertain. The germline V and J ends were trimmed by 7 bases and 2 bases, with 12 bases remaining between them. Per germline, CDR1 SGHTA and CDR2 FQGNSA. The CDR3 covers 13 residues. The CDR3 loop is CASNLYSTYEQYF. DNA for the CDR3: TGTGCCAGCAACTTGTATTCAACCTACGAGCAGTACTTC.

The table lists this clonotype with a few counts. This chain joins TRBV6-4 and TRBJ2-4; 8 bases line up with TRBD1. Germline V gene lookup returns CDR1 MRHNA and CDR2 SNTAGT. Losses at the gene ends were 5 bases for V and 1 base for J; bases not matched to a gene: 4. This CDR3 spans 15 amino acids. The CDR3 DNA is TGTGCCAGCAGTCAGGGGGCGTCGGCCAAAAACATTCAGTACTTC. It yields the protein CASSQGASAKNIQYF.

The J gene is TRBJ2-2, the V gene TRBV15; tentative D call: TRBD1 (5 bases). The CDR3 is made up of 16 amino acids. CDR1 and CDR2 (germline): LNHNV, YYDKDF (reference sequence). Trimming left V 4 bases short and J 0 bases short, with 12 bases between. The CDR3 DNA is TGTGCCACCAGCAAAGGGGCGGTCGCGAACACCGGGGAGCTGTTTTTT. Protein: CATSKGAVANTGELFF.

The chain employs TRBV9 and TRBJ2-7; D call uncertain. Trimming took 0 bases from V and 2 from J, leaving 12 bases between them. The CDR3 sequence is 15 residues long. Germline V gives CDR1 SGDLS, CDR2 YYNGEE. CDR3 coding DNA: TGTGCCAGCAGCGTAGGAGCAGAAAACCCCTACGAGCAGTACTTC. It translates to CASSVGAENPYEQYF.

This clonotype was detected only a few times. This may come from a read error, since a much larger clone is one base off. This sequence joins TRBV12-3 or TRBV12-4 and TRBJ1-1, with D possibly matching TRBD1 (5 bases). V shed 5 bases and J shed 3 bases, with 13 bases lying between them. The CDR3 loop spans 14 amino acids. The CDR3 protein is CASSVGDGDTEAFF. In DNA form, the CDR3 reads TGTGCCAGCAGTGTAGGGGATGGGGACACTGAAGCTTTCTTT.

CDR3 region: CASSILTGYTEAFF. CDR3 DNA: TGTGCCAGCAGCATACTGACAGGCTACACTGAAGCTTTCTTT. This sequence joins TRBV6-1 and TRBJ1-1; the D gene is possibly TRBD1 (6 bases). Germline V gene sequence: CDR1 MNHNS, CDR2 SASEGT. The V end lost 6 bases, the J end lost 3 bases, and 14 bases lay between the germline ends. The CDR3 runs to 14 residues.